This T cell receptor beta chain was documented in a study of shared clonotypes between healthy human individuals. As for the study in general: The plates for each donor numbered three CD4 naive, three CD4 memory, two CD8 naive and one CD8 memory.

The table lists this clone with a count of one. Its antigen is unidentified. Germline CDR1 and CDR2: SGHDT and YYEEEE. This CDR3 contains 14 residues. V was cut by 1 base and J by 7 bases, with 12 bases left in between. Repertoires were generated with immunoSEQ multiplex PCR, while TCRdb's copy carries only in-frame clones and drops some. Altogether roughly 2.4 million clones are present, around 95% being singletons, with the ten largest covering roughly 0.13%. Overall study findings and caveats: Relative to clonotypes present in all four donors, those not shared had lower generation probabilities.

The study enrolled healthy HIV-negative adults without recent acute infections or vaccinations as donors. The receptor's source is a man aged 18 to 30 in good health. The genes are TRBV5-6 and TRBJ1-5; possibly TRBD1 for D (5 bases). Sample: naive CD4+ T cells sorted from blood. As for subset: CD45RA+ positively selected. The CDR3 loop reads CASSLRDSGQPQHF. The CDR3 coding sequence is TGTGCCAGCAGCTTGAGGGACTCCGGACAGCCCCAGCATTTT.